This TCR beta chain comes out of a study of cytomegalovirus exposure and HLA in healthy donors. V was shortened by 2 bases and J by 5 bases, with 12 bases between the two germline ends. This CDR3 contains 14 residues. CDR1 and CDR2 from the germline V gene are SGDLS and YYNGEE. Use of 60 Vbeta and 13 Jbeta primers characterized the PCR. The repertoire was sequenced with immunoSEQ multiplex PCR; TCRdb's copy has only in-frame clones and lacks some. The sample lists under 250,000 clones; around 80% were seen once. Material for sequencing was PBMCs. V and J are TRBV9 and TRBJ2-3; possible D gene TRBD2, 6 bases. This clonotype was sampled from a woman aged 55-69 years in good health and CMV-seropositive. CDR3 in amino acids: CASSVEGEGDTQYF. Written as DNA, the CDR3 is TGTGCCAGCAGCGTGGAGGGAGAGGGAGATACGCAGTATTTT. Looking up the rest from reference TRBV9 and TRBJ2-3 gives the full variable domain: DSGVTQTPKHLITATGQRVTLRCSPRSGDLSVYWYQQSLDQGLQFLIQYYNGEERAKGNILERFSAQQFPDLHSELNLSSLELGDSALYFCASSVEGEGDTQYFGPGTRLTVL.